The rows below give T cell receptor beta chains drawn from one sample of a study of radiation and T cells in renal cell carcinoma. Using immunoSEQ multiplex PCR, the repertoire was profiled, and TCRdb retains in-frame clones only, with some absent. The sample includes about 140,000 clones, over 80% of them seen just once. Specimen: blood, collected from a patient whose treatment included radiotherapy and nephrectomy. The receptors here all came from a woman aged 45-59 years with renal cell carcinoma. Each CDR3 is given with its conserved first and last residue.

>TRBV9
CASSPRSQAYEQYF
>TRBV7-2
CASSPGLAGGRSTDTQYF
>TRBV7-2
CASSPTGFSSYEQYF
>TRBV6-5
CASMGPGRAYEQYF
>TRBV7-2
CASSKSTGNLYEQYF
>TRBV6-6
CASSYDRLTTYEQYF
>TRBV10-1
CASSETPGGEYEQYF
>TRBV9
CASSVGQIETQYF
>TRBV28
CASSVSAGQTVKQYF
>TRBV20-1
CSAPTGRAQYF
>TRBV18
CASSPRQVQGTEAFF
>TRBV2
CASSELGVNEKLFF
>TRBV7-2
CASRQKALGLGEQFF
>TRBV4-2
CASSRSRGRGTDTQYF
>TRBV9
CASSPGSSGNTIYF
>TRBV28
CASSPNVRGARPTDTQYF
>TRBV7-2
CASSDRVSGELFF
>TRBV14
CASSQSTNTEAFF
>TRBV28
CASSLFGTGGGEAFF
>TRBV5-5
CASSLAKNIQYF
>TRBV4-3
CASSQALGRQPQHF
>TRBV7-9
CASSSHRGPKYNEQFF
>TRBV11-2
CASSLDSNTEAFF
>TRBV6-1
CASSIAGGPDTQYF
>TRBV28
CASGRSEQYF
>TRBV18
CASSPLDRAVEQYF
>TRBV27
CASKDQGWSEQYF
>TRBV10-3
CAISGDGTYEQYF
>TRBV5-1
CASSHGLAGTDTQYF
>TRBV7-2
CASSWFGQGSQPQHF
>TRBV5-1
CASSLRMTSYNEQFF
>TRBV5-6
CASRWRIAQGTDGLDEQYF
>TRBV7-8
CASSLSLGSYQPQHF